The entry that follows covers one T cell receptor beta chain sequence. Per sorted-subset replicate PCR, input was 150 to 250 ng DNA, representing about 30,000 T cell genomes. TCRdb keeps only in-frame clones here, not all; method: immunoSEQ multiplex PCR. The sample includes over 2 million clones, 85% to 95% of them seen just once. CDR3 length: 16 amino acids. These data come from a study of shared clonotypes between healthy human individuals. Naive CD8 cells comprised CD45RO-negative, CCR7-positively selected cells, excluding terminally differentiated effector memory CD45RA+ cells. This sequence was found in a man aged 18 to 29 in good health. The specimen sequenced was naive CD8+ T cells sorted from blood. V usage is TRBV12-2 and J usage is TRBJ2-3; TRBD2, as called in the table, went unchecked against the DNA. TRBV12-2 is recorded as a pseudogene. In DNA, the CDR3 is TGTGCAAGTCGCCCCCTGACTAGCGGAAGCACAGATACGCAGTATTTT. Translation: CASRPLTSGSTDTQYF.